One sample yielded the 28 T cell receptor beta chains listed below, sequenced in a study of post-analysis software for immune sequencing data. No cognate antigen is known for these TCRs. Presence of unique molecular identifiers characterized the TCR beta cDNA libraries. TCRdb ran MiXCR on the PCR reads and lists one entry per CDR3 protein. The data show roughly 430,000 distinct CDR3 sequences, over 30% seen once. Study outcomes and limitations: Five or six TRBV segments, TRBV5-6, TRBV5-1 and TRBV20-1 among them, were found more frequent in patients than controls.

Sequenced sample: blood. These receptors were obtained from a girl aged 2-9 years with multiple sclerosis.

This clonotype was seen only a few times. CDR3 region: CASSQDRKGSRTDTQYF. DNA of the CDR3: TGCGCCAGCAGCCAAGATAGGAAGGGTAGTAGGACAGATACGCAGTATTTT. The genes are TRBV4-3 and TRBJ2-3, with D uncertain. The V end was cut by 0 bases, the J end by 3 bases, with 16 bases between. From germline, CDR1 is LGHNA and CDR2 YSLEER. CDR3 size: 17 residues.

V and J are TRBV18 and TRBJ1-4; tentatively, D is TRBD1 (5 bases). Trimming left V 4 bases short and J 3 bases short, with 12 bases between. CDR1 is KGHSH and CDR2 is LQKENI in the germline V gene. CDR3 length: 15 amino acids. This chain's CDR3 is CASSQGDGSNEKLFF. In nucleotides, the CDR3 is TGTGCCAGCTCACAAGGGGACGGTTCTAATGAAAAACTGTTTTTT.

This clonotype occurred once. The chain joins TRBV5-1 to TRBJ1-2, with D unresolved. Germline CDR1 SGHRS, CDR2 YFSETQ. This CDR3 has 14 residues. With 6 bases removed from V and 8 bases from J, the gap between germline ends came to 20 bases. This CDR3 is CASTYQEASGGYTF. In DNA form, the CDR3 reads TGCGCCAGCACCTACCAGGAAGCTAGTGGAGGCTACACCTTC.

J is TRBJ1-2 and V is TRBV5-5, with 7 bases that match TRBD1. The CDR3 contains 14 residues. J lost 7 bases, V lost 4 bases, and 10 bases had no gene match. Germline CDR1 SGHKS, CDR2 YYEKEE (reference sequence). CDR3 in DNA: TGTGCCAGCAGCCTAGGACAGGCTCTGGGTGGCTACACCTTC. It is translated as CASSLGQALGGYTF.

V gene TRBV29-1 combines with J gene TRBJ1-2; D is uncertain. The CDR3 covers 11 residues. The germline V gene has CDR1 SQVTM and CDR2 ANQGSEA. The V and J ends lost 5 bases and 2 bases respectively, with 6 bases between them. CDR3 protein: CSVPINYGYTF. In nucleotides, the CDR3 is TGCAGCGTTCCCATCAACTATGGCTACACCTTC.

This clonotype was observed a handful of times. The V call is TRBV21-1, the J call TRBJ1-5; the table's D gene call, TRBD1, was not cross checked with the DNA. TRBV21-1 is deemed a pseudogene. The CDR3 has 14 residues. This CDR3 is CASSNYGRVQPQHF. CDR3 bases: TGTGCCAGCAGCAATTATGGCAGGGTTCAGCCCCAGCATTTT.

This clonotype was detected only a few times. The chain employs TRBV15 and TRBJ2-5; D might be TRBD2 (7 bases). Germline V gene sequence: CDR1 LNHNV, CDR2 YYDKDF (reference sequence). Trimming took 6 bases from V and 1 from J, leaving 24 bases between them. The length of the CDR3 is 18 residues. The CDR3 DNA follows: TGTGCCACCAGACCAATAGGGGGAGGGGTCATGGGCCAAGAGACCCAGTACTTC. The encoded protein is CATRPIGGGVMGQETQYF.

This clonotype has a handful of counts. V is TRBV28 and J is TRBJ2-1; 11 bases are shared with TRBD2. Trimming cost V 7 bases and J 8 bases; bases outside gene matches: 10. CDR3 length equals 15 residues. CDR1 and CDR2 from the germline V gene are MDHEN and SYDVKM. The CDR3 DNA reads as TGTGCCAGCATCTCTCCTAGCGGGGGGTTAGATGAGCAGTTCTTC. Its translation: CASISPSGGLDEQFF.

The V gene is TRBV6-1, the J gene TRBJ2-1; 7 bases match TRBD2. Germline loops: CDR1 MNHNS, CDR2 SASEGT. This CDR3 is 19 amino acids long. The junction had 19 bases not matched to a gene; V was cut back by 7 bases and J by 1 base. This CDR3 reads CASIKIGVNDGRSYNEQFF. The CDR3 DNA sequence: TGTGCCAGCATCAAAATAGGGGTTAACGACGGGAGGTCCTACAATGAGCAGTTCTTC.

The V gene is TRBV6-1, the J gene TRBJ1-2; tentatively, D is TRBD1 (5 bases). The CDR3 runs to 13 residues. V gave up 6 bases and J gave up 7 bases, with 15 bases separating them. CDR1 and CDR2 (germline): MNHNS, SASEGT. The CDR3 DNA reads TGTGCCAGCAGCCGACAAAGGGACGCTGGCTACACCTTC. Protein: CASSRQRDAGYTF.

This clonotype was observed a handful of times. This rearrangement joins TRBV28 to TRBJ2-7; tentatively, D is TRBD1 (5 bases). V lost 6 bases to trimming and J lost 0 bases, with 21 bases between them. Germline V lookup: CDR1 MDHEN, CDR2 SYDVKM. This CDR3 region has 17 residues. CDR3 sequence: CASRNPDQGGDSYEQYF. CDR3 DNA sequence: TGTGCCAGCAGAAACCCAGACCAGGGTGGGGACTCCTACGAGCAGTACTTC.

This clonotype was seen a handful of times. The chain couples TRBV27 to TRBJ2-3; no clear D. The germline V gene encodes CDR1 MNHEY and CDR2 SMNVEV (reference sequence). The V end was cut by 8 bases, the J end by 0 bases, with 9 bases between. The length of the CDR3 is 13 residues. CDR3 in amino acids: CASRRSSTDTQYF. CDR3 nucleotides: TGTGCCAGCCGTCGCTCTAGCACAGATACGCAGTATTTT.

V gene TRBV7-9 combines with J gene TRBJ2-5; 8 bases agree with TRBD1. With V trimmed by 5 bases and J by 5 bases, 10 bases remained unmatched. Germline CDR1 reads SEHNR; CDR2 reads FQNEAQ (reference sequence). This CDR3 has 15 residues. This CDR3 reads CASSPGQDKLETQYF. The DNA of the CDR3 is TGTGCCAGCAGCCCGGGACAGGACAAGCTCGAGACCCAGTACTTC.

This clonotype was seen a few times. V and J are TRBV24-1 and TRBJ2-5, with 7 positions matching TRBD1. Gene TRBJ2-7 matches the end of the DNA better, so the J call may be wrong. The CDR3 runs to 15 residues. From germline, CDR1 is KGHDR and CDR2 SFDVKD. This CDR3 is CATSAATGSGHEQYF. In nucleotides, the CDR3 is TGTGCCACCAGTGCCGCGACAGGGTCCGGTCACGAGCAGTACTTC.

This clonotype occurred a few times. J is TRBJ1-2 and V is TRBV5-5, with TRBD1 matching over 7 bases. Looked up from germline, CDR1 is SGHKS and CDR2 is YYEKEE (reference sequence). Trimming removed 0 bases from V and 2 bases from J; junction bases left unmatched: 7. The CDR3 length is 16 residues. The CDR3 DNA reads TGTGCCAGCAGCTTGGCCGGACAGGTTCGGAACTATGGCTACACCTTC. Amino acids: CASSLAGQVRNYGYTF. The variable domain in full, with the rest retrieved from reference TRBV5-5 and TRBJ1-2, is DAGVTQSPTHLIKTRGQQVTLRCSPISGHKSVSWYQQVLGQGPQFIFQYYEKEERGRGNFPDRFSARQFPNYSSELNVNALLLGDSALYLCASSLAGQVRNYGYTFGSGTRLTVV.

This clonotype was picked up a small number of times. This chain connects TRBV28 to TRBJ1-1, with D unclear. The CDR3 totals 14 residues. Germline CDR1 and CDR2: MDHEN and SYDVKM. Deletions cut 6 bases from V and 4 bases from J, with 15 bases between. The CDR3 DNA reads as TGTGCCAGCAGGACAACCCACGGTGGCACTGAAGCTTTCTTT. Protein: CASRTTHGGTEAFF. Using reference TRBV28 and TRBJ1-1 for the parts outside the CDR3, the full variable domain is DVKVTQSSRYLVKRTGEKVFLECVQDMDHENMFWYRQDPGLGLRLIYFSYDVKMKEKGDIPEGYSVSREKKERFSLILESASTNQTSMYLCASRTTHGGTEAFFGQGTRLTVV.

The chain employs TRBV20-1 and TRBJ1-5, with D unresolved. The CDR3 has 15 residues. Germline V lookup: CDR1 DFQATT, CDR2 SNEGSKA (reference sequence). V lost 2 bases to trimming and J lost 5 bases, with 16 bases between them. CDR3 protein: CSARLAPTGYQPQHF. The CDR3 coding sequence is TGCAGTGCTAGACTGGCGCCGACGGGGTATCAGCCCCAGCATTTT.

This chain joins TRBV28 and TRBJ2-4; D is uncertain. This CDR3 comprises 14 residues. V was shortened by 5 bases and J by 1 base, with 9 bases between the two germline ends. The germline V gene has CDR1 MDHEN and CDR2 SYDVKM. The CDR3 here is CASSPEWAKNIQYF. CDR3 nucleotides: TGTGCCAGCAGTCCTGAGTGGGCCAAAAACATTCAGTACTTC.

This clonotype was counted once. This chain uses TRBV5-1 with TRBJ1-1; TRBD1 might be the D (6 bases). The germline CDR1 and CDR2 sequences are SGHRS and YFSETQ. This CDR3 comprises 13 residues. V lost 1 base, J lost 4 bases, and 8 bases lay in between. The CDR3 protein is CASSLTQGTEAFF. For the CDR3, the DNA is TGCGCCAGCAGCTTGACACAGGGCACTGAAGCTTTCTTT. Based on the CDR3 plus reference TRBV5-1 and TRBJ1-1, the full variable domain is KAGVTQTPRYLIKTRGQQVTLSCSPISGHRSVSWYQQTPGQGLQFLFEYFSETQRNKGNFPGRFSGRQFSNSRSEMNVSTLELGDSALYLCASSLTQGTEAFFGQGTRLTVV.

The chain has TRBV20-1 and TRBJ1-2, with D uncertain. The CDR3 runs to 14 residues. The V gene's germline CDR1 is DFQATT and CDR2 SNEGSKA (reference sequence). V gave up 0 bases and J gave up 2 bases, with 10 bases separating them. The CDR3 protein is CSARDRIGNYGYTF. The DNA of the CDR3 is TGCAGTGCTAGAGATCGCATAGGGAACTATGGCTACACCTTC.

This clonotype turned up a few times. CDR3 sequence: CATSLTQYTGELFF. The CDR3 bases are TGTGCCACCAGCCTGACCCAGTACACCGGGGAGCTGTTTTTT. This chain links TRBV15 with TRBJ2-2; the D is unclear. Germline-derived CDR1 and CDR2 are LNHNV and YYDKDF (reference sequence). Trimming pared 5 bases from V and 3 bases from J, leaving 10 bases between. This CDR3 has 14 residues.

The J gene is TRBJ1-2, the V gene TRBV4-3; perhaps TRBD1 as D (6 bases). With 4 bases removed from V and 3 bases from J, the gap between germline ends came to 15 bases. The CDR3 totals 15 residues. Germline CDR1 is LGHNA and CDR2 is YSLEER. Written as DNA, the CDR3 is TGCGCCAGCAGCCGAGGGAACAGGGACTACTATGGCTACACCTTC. It encodes CASSRGNRDYYGYTF.

This clonotype was detected only a few times. The chain combines TRBV20-1 with TRBJ1-2; D not certain. Germline loops: CDR1 DFQATT, CDR2 SNEGSKA (reference sequence). Trimming pared 6 bases from V and 4 bases from J, leaving 15 bases between. The CDR3 runs 13 residues. CDR3 bases: TGCAGTGCCCACGACGGACCGCTCTATGGCTACACCTTC. Protein sequence: CSAHDGPLYGYTF.

The genes are TRBV12-3 or TRBV12-4 and TRBJ2-1; TRBD1 matches at 8 bases. V was pared by 4 bases and J by 4 bases, with 3 bases of the junction left unmatched. The CDR3 is 14 residues long. CDR3 sequence: CASSWGQAYNEQFF. The CDR3 nucleotides read TGTGCCAGCAGTTGGGGACAGGCATACAATGAGCAGTTCTTC.

The chain is built from TRBV5-1 and TRBJ2-1; the match to TRBD1 covers 8 bases. The CDR3 is 15 amino acids. Germline V gene lookup returns CDR1 SGHRS and CDR2 YFSETQ. The ends lost 3 bases at V and 8 bases at J; junction bases unmatched: 10. The CDR3 protein is CASSSRDRRWDEQFF. The CDR3 region has the DNA TGCGCCAGCAGCTCCCGGGACAGGAGGTGGGATGAGCAGTTCTTC.

The rearrangement uses TRBV12-3 or TRBV12-4 and TRBJ1-5; D gene unclear. V shed 3 bases and J shed 4 bases, with 7 bases lying between them. The CDR3 runs to 13 residues. The CDR3 sequence is CASSFVQNQPQHF. In DNA form, the CDR3 reads TGTGCCAGCAGTTTTGTTCAGAATCAGCCCCAGCATTTT.

CDR3 residues: CSVPSRDRGRNQPQHF. The CDR3 coding sequence is TGCAGCGTCCCCAGCCGGGACAGGGGGCGAAATCAGCCCCAGCATTTT. V is TRBV29-1 and J is TRBJ1-5, with 12 bases aligning to TRBD1. V lost 6 bases and J lost 4; bases outside the gene matches: 10. CDR1 is SQVTM and CDR2 is ANQGSEA in the germline V gene. This CDR3 comprises 16 residues.

This chain connects TRBV29-1 to TRBJ2-5, with D possibly being TRBD1 or TRBD2 (5 bases each). The CDR3 has 13 amino acids. The germline V gene has CDR1 SQVTM and CDR2 ANQGSEA. V was clipped by 7 bases and J by 5 bases, with 17 bases between them. In DNA, the CDR3 is TGCAGCGCCGGGGCCCCCATCGGGGAGACCCAGTACTTC. Translated: CSAGAPIGETQYF.